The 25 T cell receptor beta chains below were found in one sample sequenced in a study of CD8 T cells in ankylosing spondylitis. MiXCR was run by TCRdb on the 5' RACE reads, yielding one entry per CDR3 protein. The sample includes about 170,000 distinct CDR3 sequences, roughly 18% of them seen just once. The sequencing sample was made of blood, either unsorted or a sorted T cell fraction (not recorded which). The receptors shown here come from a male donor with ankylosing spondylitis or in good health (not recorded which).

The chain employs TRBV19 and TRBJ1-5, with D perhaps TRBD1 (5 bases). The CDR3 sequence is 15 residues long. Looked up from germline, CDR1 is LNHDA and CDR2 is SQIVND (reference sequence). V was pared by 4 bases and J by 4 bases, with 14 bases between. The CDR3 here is CASSRPGGMNQPQHF. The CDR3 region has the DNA TGTGCCAGTAGTAGACCTGGGGGAATGAATCAGCCCCAGCATTTT.

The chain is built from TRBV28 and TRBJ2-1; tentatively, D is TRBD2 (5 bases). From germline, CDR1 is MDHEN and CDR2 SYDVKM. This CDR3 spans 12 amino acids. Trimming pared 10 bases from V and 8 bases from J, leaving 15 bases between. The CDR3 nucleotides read TGTGCCAACAGCCGGAGGAGAGATGAGCAGTTCTTC. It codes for CANSRRRDEQFF.

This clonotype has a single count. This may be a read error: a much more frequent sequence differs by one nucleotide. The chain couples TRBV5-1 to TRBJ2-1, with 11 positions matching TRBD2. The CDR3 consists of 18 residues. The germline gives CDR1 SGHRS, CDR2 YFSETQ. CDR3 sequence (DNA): TGCGTCAGCAGCTTGTACGGGACTAGCGGTGTTGGTACGCATGAGCAGTTCTTC. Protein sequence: CVSSLYGTSGVGTHEQFF.

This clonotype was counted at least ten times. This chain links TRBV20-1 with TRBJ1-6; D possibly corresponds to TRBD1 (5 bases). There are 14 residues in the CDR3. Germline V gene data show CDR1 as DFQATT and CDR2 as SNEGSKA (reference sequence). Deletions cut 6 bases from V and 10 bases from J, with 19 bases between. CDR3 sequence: CSATTGGIESPLHF. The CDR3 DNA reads TGCAGTGCCACCACCGGGGGGATAGAATCACCCCTCCACTTT.

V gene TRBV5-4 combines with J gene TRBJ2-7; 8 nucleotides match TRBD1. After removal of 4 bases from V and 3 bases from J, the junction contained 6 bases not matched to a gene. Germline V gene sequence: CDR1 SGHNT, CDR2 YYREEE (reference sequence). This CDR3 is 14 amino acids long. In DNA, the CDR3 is TGTGCCAGCAGCCAGCGACAGGGGAACTACGAGCAGTACTTC. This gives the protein CASSQRQGNYEQYF.

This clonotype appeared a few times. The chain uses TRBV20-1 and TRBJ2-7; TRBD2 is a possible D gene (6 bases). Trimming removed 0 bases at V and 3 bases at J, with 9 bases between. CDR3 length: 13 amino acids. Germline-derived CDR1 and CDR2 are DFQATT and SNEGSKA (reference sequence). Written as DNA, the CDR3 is TGCAGTGCTAGAGATATCGGGGGCTACGAGCAGTACTTC. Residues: CSARDIGGYEQYF.

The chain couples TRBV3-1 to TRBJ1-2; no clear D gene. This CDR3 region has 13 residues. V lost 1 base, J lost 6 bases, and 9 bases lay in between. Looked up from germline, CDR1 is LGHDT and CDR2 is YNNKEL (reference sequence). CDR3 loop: CASSQVYGDGYTF. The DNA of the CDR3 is TGTGCCAGCAGCCAAGTCTACGGTGATGGCTACACCTTC.

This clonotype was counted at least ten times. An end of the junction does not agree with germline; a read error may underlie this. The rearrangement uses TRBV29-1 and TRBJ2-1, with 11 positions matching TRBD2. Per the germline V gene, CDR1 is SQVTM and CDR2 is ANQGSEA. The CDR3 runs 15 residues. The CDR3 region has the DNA TGCAGCGTTCAAGATACTAGCGGGAGTTACAATGAGCAGTTCTTC. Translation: CSVQDTSGSYNEQFF.

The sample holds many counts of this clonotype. CDR3 in DNA: TGTGCCAGCAGAACCCTTAGCGGGAGCTCCTACGAGCAGTACTTC. Translation gives CASRTLSGSSYEQYF. The chain joins TRBV6-1 to TRBJ2-7, with TRBD2 matching over 9 bases. Germline V gene lookup returns CDR1 MNHNS and CDR2 SASEGT. V trimming: 6 bases; J trimming: 0 bases; junction bases outside the gene matches: 6. The CDR3 runs 15 residues.

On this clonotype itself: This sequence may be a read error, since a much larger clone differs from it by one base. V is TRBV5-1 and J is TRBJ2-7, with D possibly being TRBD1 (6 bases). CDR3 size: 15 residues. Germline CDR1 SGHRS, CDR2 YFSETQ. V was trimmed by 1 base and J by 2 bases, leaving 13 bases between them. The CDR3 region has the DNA TGCGCCAGCAGCTTGTCGGGACACGGACCCTACGAGCAGTACTTC. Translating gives CASSLSGHGPYEQYF. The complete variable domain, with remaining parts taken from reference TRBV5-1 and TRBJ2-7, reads KAGVTQTPRYLIKTRGQQVTLSCSPISGHRSVSWYQQTPGQGLQFLFEYFSETQRNKGNFPGRFSGRQFSNSRSEMNVSTLELGDSALYLCASSLSGHGPYEQYFGPGTRLTVT.

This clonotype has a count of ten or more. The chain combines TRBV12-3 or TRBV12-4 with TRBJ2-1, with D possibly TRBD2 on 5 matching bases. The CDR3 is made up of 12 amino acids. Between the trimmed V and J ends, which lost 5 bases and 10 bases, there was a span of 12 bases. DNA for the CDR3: TGTGCCAGCAGTCCACGACTAAACGAGCAGTTCTTC. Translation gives CASSPRLNEQFF.

The CDR3 is CASSELAGGDTQYF. CDR3 nucleotide sequence: TGTGCCAGCAGTGAACTAGCGGGAGGAGATACGCAGTATTTT. The chain has TRBV6-1 and TRBJ2-3; 11 nucleotides align to TRBD2. The CDR3 length is 14 residues. The V and J ends lost 2 bases and 5 bases, in that order; junction bases with no gene match: 0. Germline V gene data show CDR1 as MNHNS and CDR2 as SASEGT.

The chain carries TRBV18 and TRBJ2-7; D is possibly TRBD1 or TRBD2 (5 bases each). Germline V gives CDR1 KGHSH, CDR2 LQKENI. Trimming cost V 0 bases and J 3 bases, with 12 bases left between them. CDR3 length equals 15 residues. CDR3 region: CASSPPGVAHYEQYF. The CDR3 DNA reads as TGTGCCAGCTCACCACCGGGGGTAGCCCACTACGAGCAGTACTTC.

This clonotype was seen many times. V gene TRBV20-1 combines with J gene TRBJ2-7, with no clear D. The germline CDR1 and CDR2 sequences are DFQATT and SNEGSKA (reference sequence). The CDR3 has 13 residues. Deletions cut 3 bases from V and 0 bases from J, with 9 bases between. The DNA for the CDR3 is TGCAGTGCTAGTGCTGACACCTCCTACGAGCAGTACTTC. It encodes CSASADTSYEQYF.

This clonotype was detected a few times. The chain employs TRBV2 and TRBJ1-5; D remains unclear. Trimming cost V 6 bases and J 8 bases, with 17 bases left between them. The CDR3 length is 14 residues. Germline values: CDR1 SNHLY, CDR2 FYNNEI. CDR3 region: CASSAEMRAKPQHF. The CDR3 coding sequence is TGTGCCAGCAGCGCCGAGATGCGCGCAAAGCCCCAGCATTTT. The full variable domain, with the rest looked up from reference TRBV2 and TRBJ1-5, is EPEVTQTPSHQVTQMGQEVILRCVPISNHLYFYWYRQILGQKVEFLVSFYNNEISEKSEIFDDQFSVERPDGSNFTLKIRSTKLEDSAMYFCASSAEMRAKPQHFGDGTRLSIL.

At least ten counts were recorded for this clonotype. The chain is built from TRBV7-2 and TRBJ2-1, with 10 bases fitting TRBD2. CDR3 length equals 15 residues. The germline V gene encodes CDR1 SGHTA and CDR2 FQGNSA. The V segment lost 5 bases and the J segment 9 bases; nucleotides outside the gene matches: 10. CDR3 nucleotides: TGTGCCAGCAGCCCCACTAGCGGGACCGGCAGTGAGCAGTTCTTC. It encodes CASSPTSGTGSEQFF. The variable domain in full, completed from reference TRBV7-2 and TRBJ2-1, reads GAGVSQSPSNKVTEKGKDVELRCDPISGHTALYWYRQSLGQGLEFLIYFQGNSAPDKSGLPSDRFSAERTGGSVSTLTIQRTQQEDSAVYLCASSPTSGTGSEQFFGPGTRLTVL.

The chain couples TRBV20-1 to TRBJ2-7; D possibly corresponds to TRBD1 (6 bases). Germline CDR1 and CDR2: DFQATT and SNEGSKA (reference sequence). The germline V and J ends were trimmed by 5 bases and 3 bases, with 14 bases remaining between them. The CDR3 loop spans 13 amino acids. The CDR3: CSAGGAGNYEQYF. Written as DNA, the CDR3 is TGCAGTGCTGGGGGCGCCGGGAACTACGAGCAGTACTTC.

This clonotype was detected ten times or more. DNA of the CDR3: TGTGCCAGCAGTTTTTCTGGGGGAAGTCAGCCCCAGCATTTT. Translation gives CASSFSGGSQPQHF. The chain links TRBV27 to TRBJ1-5; D might be TRBD1 (5 bases). V was shortened by 3 bases and J by 6 bases, with 12 bases between the two germline ends. This CDR3 comprises 14 residues. CDR1 is MNHEY, CDR2 SMNVEV, per germline (reference sequence).

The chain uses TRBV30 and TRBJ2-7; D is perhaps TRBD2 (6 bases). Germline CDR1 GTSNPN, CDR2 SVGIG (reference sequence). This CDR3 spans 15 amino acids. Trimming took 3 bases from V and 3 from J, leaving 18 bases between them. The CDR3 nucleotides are TGTGCCTGGAGACCTCGGGCAGGGAGGATCTACGAGCAGTACTTC. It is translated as CAWRPRAGRIYEQYF.

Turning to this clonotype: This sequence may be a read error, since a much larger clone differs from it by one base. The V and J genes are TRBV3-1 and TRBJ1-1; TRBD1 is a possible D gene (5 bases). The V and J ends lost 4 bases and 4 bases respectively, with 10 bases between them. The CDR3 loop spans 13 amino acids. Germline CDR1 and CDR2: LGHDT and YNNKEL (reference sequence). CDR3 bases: TGTGCCAGCAGCCCCCAGGGAGGCACTGAAGCTTTCTTT. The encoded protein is CASSPQGGTEAFF.

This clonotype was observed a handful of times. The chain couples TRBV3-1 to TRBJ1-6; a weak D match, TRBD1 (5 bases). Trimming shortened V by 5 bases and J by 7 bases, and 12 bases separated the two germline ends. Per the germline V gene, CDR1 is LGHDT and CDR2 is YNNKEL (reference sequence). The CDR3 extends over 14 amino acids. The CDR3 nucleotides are TGTGCCAGCAGCAAAGGGGTTGAGAATTCACCCCTCCACTTT. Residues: CASSKGVENSPLHF.

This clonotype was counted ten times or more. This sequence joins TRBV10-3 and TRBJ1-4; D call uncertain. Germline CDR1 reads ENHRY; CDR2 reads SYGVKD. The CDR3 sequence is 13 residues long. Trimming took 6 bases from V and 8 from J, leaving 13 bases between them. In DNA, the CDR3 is TGTGCCATCAGCCAGAGCTTGGGGGAAAAACTGTTTTTT. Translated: CAISQSLGEKLFF.

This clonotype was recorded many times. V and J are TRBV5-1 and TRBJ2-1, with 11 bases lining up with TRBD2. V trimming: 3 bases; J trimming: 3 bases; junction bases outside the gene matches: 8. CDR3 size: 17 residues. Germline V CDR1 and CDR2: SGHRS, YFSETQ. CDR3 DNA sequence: TGCGCCAGCAGCTCGACTAGCGGGGTTGGTCTCTACAATGAGCAGTTCTTC. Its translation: CASSSTSGVGLYNEQFF.

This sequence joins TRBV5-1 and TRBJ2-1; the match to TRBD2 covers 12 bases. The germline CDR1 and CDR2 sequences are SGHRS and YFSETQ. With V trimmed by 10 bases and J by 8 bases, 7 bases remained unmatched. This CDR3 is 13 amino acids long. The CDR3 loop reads CASRTSGIYEQFF. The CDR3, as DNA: TGCGCCTCGCGGACTAGCGGGATATATGAGCAGTTCTTC. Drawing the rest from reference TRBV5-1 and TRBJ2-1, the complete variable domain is KAGVTQTPRYLIKTRGQQVTLSCSPISGHRSVSWYQQTPGQGLQFLFEYFSETQRNKGNFPGRFSGRQFSNSRSEMNVSTLELGDSALYLCASRTSGIYEQFFGPGTRLTVL.

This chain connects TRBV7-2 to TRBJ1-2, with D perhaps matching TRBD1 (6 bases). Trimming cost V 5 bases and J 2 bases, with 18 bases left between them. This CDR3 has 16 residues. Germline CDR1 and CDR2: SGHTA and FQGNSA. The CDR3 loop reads CASSPTGQSLNYGYTF. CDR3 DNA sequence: TGTGCCAGCAGCCCGACTGGACAGTCCCTCAACTATGGCTACACCTTC.